This paragraph reports one T cell receptor (beta chain). The antigen it binds to is not known. No base qualities exist here, and no much larger clone lies one base off it. The collaborating institutions used their own protocols to collect whole blood in K2EDTA tubes. For TCRbeta analysis, collaborators shipped samples as frozen whole blood, isolated PBMCs, or DNA extracted from either of those sample types. The germline V gene yields SGHTA for CDR1 and FQGTGA for CDR2. Trimming accounts for 5 bases at V and 6 bases at J, while the number of junction bases matched to no gene is 7. Counted from cysteine to phenylalanine, this CDR3 has 15 amino acids. This entry keeps only the CDR3 DNA: 45 bases, framed from base 1. TCRbeta CDR3 regions were amplified from genomic DNA by means of the immunoSEQ Assay, a bias-controlled multiplex PCR. The authors' analysis ran thus. The number of nucleated cells in each sample was estimated from the amplification of reference gene primers within the assay. To quantify the absolute abundance of each unique TCRbeta CDR3 rearrangement, sequence reads were collapsed and filtered. For each sample, productive Simpson clonality was calculated as the square root of Simpson's diversity index over productive rearrangements. The immuneACCESS repertoire file appears here via TCRdb, limited to in-frame rearrangements. These files lack a portion of the clones; in checked studies, under half of the deficit traces to unresolved V genes, and the cause of the others is not known. Clonal size and the V and J genes are those of that table, whereas D and trimming came from the DNA. The sample table records some 150,000 clones; under 90% of these occur just once. In total, the top ten clones hold under 0.75% of the sample.

The data stem from a study of blood T cell repertoires in COVID-19 (dated by TCRdb to 2020 to 2021). At the level of the whole study: Samples covering the acute and convalescent phases of COVID-19 were provided by collaborators in the United States, Italy and Spain. The prospective study material was composed of cDNA or gDNA derived from T cells, B-cell-depleted T cells, or PBMCs. Subjects who had been exposed to COVID-19, were actively infected with it, or had recovered from it provided the deeply sampled blood TCRbeta repertoires that made up the dataset. The repertoires were released in a freely available public database meant as a resource for research on the immune response to SARS-CoV-2. The samples were drawn from the first 160 participants of the ongoing ImmuneRACE study and from over 950 subjects provided by 6 global collaborators. The sample metadata nearly always contained a de-identified subject ID, COVID-19 status, age in years and sex. Where HLA class I and class II types were available, the types were taken from metadata supplied by the sample provider, not from assay-based typing.

General findings and caveats noted by the study authors: The quantity of clinical and demographic metadata differed by source and by participant and was supplied without curation.

Material for sequencing was peripheral blood. This TCR derives from a man aged 60 to 69 with acute or convalescent COVID-19. The V and J segments used are TRBV7-3 and TRBJ2-1; TRBD2 matches 10 bases in the middle. The DNA sequence is as follows: TGTGCCAGCAGCCAAGCGGGGGGGACCCCCAATGAGCAGTTCTTC. Translated, it reads CASSQAGGTPNEQFF.